The entry below gives a single T cell receptor beta chain sequence along with its context. Trimming shortened V by 7 bases and J by 7 bases, and 16 bases separated the two germline ends. The CDR3 loop spans 13 amino acids. Germline V gene data show CDR1 as MNHEY and CDR2 as SMNVEV (reference sequence). These data belong to a study of blood T cell repertoires in COVID-19. Study-wide context: Specimens from acute and convalescent COVID-19 originated in the United States, Italy and Spain. The cDNA or gDNA used as material had been derived from T cells, B-cell-depleted T cells, or PBMCs.

Profiling relied on immunoSEQ multiplex PCR, and the TCRdb table lists in-frame clones only, not all of them. In the table there are hundreds of thousands of clones, about 91% of which are singletons. What was sequenced was peripheral blood. The receptor's source is a woman aged 50 to 65 with COVID-19, enrolled during active disease. The chain is built from TRBV27 and TRBJ1-2; D might be TRBD1 (6 bases). CDR3 DNA sequence: TGTGCCAGCAAAGGCAACAGGGTACTTGGCTACACCTTC. It codes for CASKGNRVLGYTF.